These 21 T cell receptor beta chains came from one sample sequenced in a study of T cell repertoires in cytomegalovirus infection. Via MiXCR, TCRdb re-called the reads, giving one row per CDR3 protein. This table holds about 310,000 distinct CDR3 sequences, 20% to 25% found once. Their specific antigens are unknown. This specimen consisted of cultured PBMCs, obtained from culture after CMV antigen stimulation. The receptor set was obtained from a human donor in good health (CMV status not recorded). Some clones in this sample may be carry-over from other donors' samples.

This clonotype was picked up many times. The chain couples TRBV29-1 to TRBJ1-2; possible D gene TRBD1, 6 bases. CDR3 length equals 12 residues. From germline, CDR1 is SQVTM and CDR2 ANQGSEA. V lost 7 bases and J 5 bases, leaving 14 bases between the germline ends. The CDR3 coding sequence is TGCAGCGGTCAGGACAGAGATTATGGCTACACCTTC. Translating gives CSGQDRDYGYTF. Together with reference TRBV29-1 and TRBJ1-2, the CDR3 gives the full variable domain: SAVISQKPSRDICQRGTSLTIQCQVDSQVTMMFWYRQQPGQSLTLIATANQGSEATYESGFVIDKFPISRPNLTFSTLTVSNMSPEDSSIYLCSGQDRDYGYTFGSGTRLTVV.

This clonotype was counted a few times. The chain joins TRBV3-1 to TRBJ2-1; 10 positions match TRBD2. This CDR3 spans 18 amino acids. The germline V gene has CDR1 LGHDT and CDR2 YNNKEL (reference sequence). J gave up 4 bases and V 0 bases, and 9 bases lay outside the gene matches. CDR3 DNA: TGTGCCAGCAGCCAAGATGGTAGCGGGAGGAGTGGGTACAATGAGCAGTTCTTC. Translating it yields CASSQDGSGRSGYNEQFF.

This clonotype was recorded at least ten times. This chain connects TRBV7-2 to TRBJ1-4, with 7 nucleotides matching TRBD1. Germline V gene data show CDR1 as SGHTA and CDR2 as FQGNSA. With V trimmed by 6 bases and J by 5 bases, 9 bases remained unmatched. The CDR3 spans 15 residues. In DNA form, the CDR3 reads TGTGCCAGCAGAAAAGGGGGCAGGAAGAATGAAAAACTGTTTTTT. This codes for CASRKGGRKNEKLFF. The full variable domain, in which reference TRBV7-2 and TRBJ1-4 provide the parts outside the CDR3, is GAGVSQSPSNKVTEKGKDVELRCDPISGHTALYWYRQSLGQGLEFLIYFQGNSAPDKSGLPSDRFSAERTGGSVSTLTIQRTQQEDSAVYLCASRKGGRKNEKLFFGSGTQLSVL.

This rearrangement joins TRBV20-1 to TRBJ2-5; 7 nucleotides match TRBD2. This CDR3 spans 15 amino acids. V trimming: 5 bases; J trimming: 5 bases; junction bases outside the gene matches: 14. Per the germline V gene, CDR1 is DFQATT and CDR2 is SNEGSKA (reference sequence). CDR3 protein: CSAFHLTGGRETQYF. Written as DNA, the CDR3 is TGCAGTGCTTTCCACCTTACGGGAGGTCGGGAGACCCAGTACTTC.

This clonotype was recorded at least ten times. The J gene is TRBJ2-5, the V gene TRBV7-3, with D unclear. CDR1 is SGHTA and CDR2 is FQGTGA in the germline V gene. V lost 5 bases to trimming and J lost 3 bases, with 10 bases between them. This CDR3 comprises 13 residues. The DNA for the CDR3 is TGTGCCAGCAGCCCAACTTCTAAAGAGACCCAGTACTTC. Protein: CASSPTSKETQYF.

This clonotype was recorded a few times. The V call is TRBV6-1, the J call TRBJ1-2; tentatively, D is TRBD1 (6 bases). In germline, CDR1 is MNHNS, CDR2 SASEGT. The germline V and J ends were trimmed by 5 bases and 8 bases, with 12 bases remaining between them. This CDR3 is 12 amino acids long. CDR3 protein: CASSSGTRGYTF. In DNA form, the CDR3 reads TGTGCCAGCAGTTCCGGGACAAGGGGCTACACCTTC.

The V gene is TRBV5-6, the J gene TRBJ1-2, with 7 bases fitting TRBD1. The CDR3 length is 16 residues. J lost 6 bases, V lost 3 bases, and 14 bases had no gene match. In germline, CDR1 is SGHDT, CDR2 YYEEEE. DNA of the CDR3: TGTGCCAGCAGCTCCAAGGGACAGATCTCACTTGATGGCTACACCTTC. It codes for CASSSKGQISLDGYTF.

J is TRBJ2-5 and V is TRBV3-1, with TRBD2 as a possible D gene (6 bases). Germline loops: CDR1 LGHDT, CDR2 YNNKEL (reference sequence). The CDR3 is 16 amino acids. The V end lost 0 bases, the J end lost 5 bases, and 16 bases lay between the germline ends. CDR3 amino acids: CASSQDLTGARETQYF. The CDR3 nucleotides read TGTGCCAGCAGCCAAGATTTGACGGGAGCACGGGAGACCCAGTACTTC.

V usage is TRBV5-4 and J usage is TRBJ2-2; TRBD2 might be the D (5 bases). This CDR3 has 15 amino acids. The germline V and J ends were trimmed by 4 bases and 7 bases, with 17 bases remaining between them. Germline V gives CDR1 SGHNT, CDR2 YYREEE (reference sequence). Here the CDR3 DNA reads TGTGCCAGCAGCCGATTAAGTGGGAGTGGCGGGGAGCTGTTTTTT. It specifies CASSRLSGSGGELFF.

This clonotype was recorded a few times. This sequence joins TRBV6-2 or TRBV6-3 and TRBJ2-1, with 10 positions matching TRBD2. CDR3 size: 15 residues. The trim removed 4 bases at V and 7 bases at J, leaving 7 bases unmatched. CDR1 and CDR2 from the germline V gene are MNHEY and SVGEGT. The CDR3 loop is CASSLLAGSINEQFF. The CDR3 region has the DNA TGTGCCAGCAGTTTACTAGCGGGAAGTATAAATGAGCAGTTCTTC.

This clonotype was detected a few times. V and J are TRBV6-2 or TRBV6-3 and TRBJ1-1; D uncertain. Trimming pared 4 bases from V and 3 bases from J, leaving 6 bases between. CDR3 length: 12 amino acids. The germline V gene encodes CDR1 MNHEY and CDR2 SVGEGT. CDR3 region: CASSWRYTEAFF. CDR3 nucleotides: TGTGCCAGCAGTTGGCGATACACTGAAGCTTTCTTT.

The CDR3 coding sequence is TGCAGCGTTGAATTTGGGCAGTCCGCCTCCTACGAGCAGTACTTC. The encoded protein is CSVEFGQSASYEQYF. The chain uses TRBV29-1 and TRBJ2-7; unclear D gene. Germline assignment: CDR1 SQVTM and CDR2 ANQGSEA. CDR3 length: 15 amino acids. V lost 2 bases and J lost 0, with 14 bases in between.

This clonotype occurred a few times. The V gene is TRBV28, the J gene TRBJ2-1; 7 bases map to TRBD2. The CDR3 has 14 amino acids. Germline V gene sequence: CDR1 MDHEN, CDR2 SYDVKM. V dropped 6 bases and J dropped 8; count of bases not matched to a gene: 10. The CDR3: CASRTGLVPDEQFF. CDR3 nucleotides: TGTGCCAGCAGGACCGGACTAGTACCAGATGAGCAGTTCTTC. Combining the CDR3 with reference TRBV28 and TRBJ2-1 gives the whole variable domain DVKVTQSSRYLVKRTGEKVFLECVQDMDHENMFWYRQDPGLGLRLIYFSYDVKMKEKGDIPEGYSVSREKKERFSLILESASTNQTSMYLCASRTGLVPDEQFFGPGTRLTVL.

This clonotype was detected many times. The chain recombines TRBV6-2 or TRBV6-3 with TRBJ2-5; 9 bases fit TRBD2. CDR1 and CDR2 (germline): MNHEY, SVGEGT. J lost 4 bases, V lost 7 bases, and 7 bases had no gene match. This CDR3 is built from 14 residues. The CDR3 sequence is CASTIAGVPETQYF. CDR3 bases: TGTGCCAGCACTATAGCGGGAGTGCCAGAGACCCAGTACTTC.

This clonotype has a handful of counts. The chain carries TRBV12-3 or TRBV12-4 and TRBJ1-5; D is possibly TRBD1 (6 bases). The CDR3 is 14 amino acids. Trimming left V 6 bases short and J 4 bases short, with 13 bases between. The CDR3 DNA reads as TGTGCCAGCAGGAACCAACAGGGAAATCAGCCCCAGCATTTT. Encoded protein: CASRNQQGNQPQHF.

This chain joins TRBV6-2 or TRBV6-3 and TRBJ2-1; 11 bases agree with TRBD2. J lost 6 bases, V lost 6 bases, and 10 bases had no gene match. The CDR3 has 16 amino acids. Germline V gene sequence: CDR1 MNHEY, CDR2 SVGEGT. Written as DNA, the CDR3 is TGTGCCAGCAGGAATCACATAGCGGGAGGGGTCAATGAGCAGTTCTTC. Its protein product is CASRNHIAGGVNEQFF.

The chain couples TRBV15 to TRBJ1-2, with 8 bases matching TRBD1. CDR3 length: 19 amino acids. Germline CDR1 reads LNHNV; CDR2 reads YYDKDF (reference sequence). The V and J ends lost 5 bases and 2 bases, in that order; junction bases with no gene match: 19. The CDR3 DNA is TGTGCCACCAGCCCCGGCACATCAGGGGGCATAGGCTCGAACTATGGCTACACCTTC. Its protein is CATSPGTSGGIGSNYGYTF.

There are a few counts of this clonotype. The chain uses TRBV12-3 or TRBV12-4 and TRBJ1-1; D is ambiguous. The V end was cut by 2 bases, the J end by 4 bases, with 11 bases between. The CDR3 is 14 amino acids. CDR3 protein: CASSLSGRSTEAFF. The CDR3 DNA reads TGTGCCAGCAGTTTAAGCGGGAGAAGCACTGAAGCTTTCTTT.

This clonotype has more than one count but fewer than ten. The V gene is TRBV28, the J gene TRBJ2-7; 8 positions agree with TRBD2. V lost 7 bases and J lost 1; bases outside the gene matches: 9. The CDR3 spans 15 residues. In germline, CDR1 is MDHEN, CDR2 SYDVKM. The CDR3 DNA reads as TGTGCCAGCACCCGGTGGCTAGCGGGTTCCTACGAGCAGTACTTC. Translated, it gives CASTRWLAGSYEQYF.

V is TRBV12-3 or TRBV12-4 and J is TRBJ2-7; D unresolved. The V gene lost 2 bases and the J gene lost 0 bases, with 11 bases spanning the gap. This CDR3 comprises 15 residues. CDR3 sequence: CASSLFRTTSYEQYF. DNA for the CDR3: TGTGCCAGCAGTTTATTTAGGACCACCTCCTACGAGCAGTACTTC.

This clonotype has more than one count but fewer than ten. For the CDR3, the DNA is TGTGCCAGCTCTAGCGTCGGCCCGGTGAACTACAATGAGCAGTTCTTC. Translating gives CASSSVGPVNYNEQFF. The chain employs TRBV7-8 and TRBJ2-1; maybe TRBD2 (6 bases). The V gene's germline CDR1 is SGHVS and CDR2 FQNEAQ. V was cut by 8 bases and J by 3 bases, with 20 bases left in between. CDR3 size: 16 residues.